A single sample gave rise to the 12 T cell receptor beta chains below, sequenced in a study of monozygotic twins with inflammatory bowel disease. TCRdb re-analyzed the 5' RACE reads; it lists each CDR3 protein once, without DNA. The sample table includes some 210,000 distinct CDR3 sequences. Sequences were obtained from blood. The receptors derive from a human donor with ulcerative colitis or Crohn's disease, or a healthy co-twin of an affected twin (not recorded which).

The genes are TRBV6-1 and TRBJ1-5; without DNA, the TCRdb call of TRBD1 cannot be checked. CDR3 size: 17 residues. Germline CDR1 reads MNHNS; CDR2 reads SASEGT. The CDR3: CASNQRSGPLVHQPQHF.

V gene TRBV5-5 combines with J gene TRBJ1-2; TCRdb indicates TRBD1, and absent DNA this call remains unverified. Per germline, CDR1 SGHKS and CDR2 YYEKEE (reference sequence). The CDR3 covers 15 residues. This chain's CDR3 is CASSLSGTGADGYTF.

The CDR3 protein is CASSSLGTSYEQYF. V is TRBV5-1 and J is TRBJ2-7; no DNA is available, so the TRBD2 call from TCRdb remains unchecked. The CDR3 runs to 14 residues. In germline, CDR1 is SGHRS, CDR2 YFSETQ.

This chain links TRBV5-1 with TRBJ1-1. The CDR3 contains 14 residues. The germline gives CDR1 SGHRS, CDR2 YFSETQ. CDR3 region: CASSRQTLGTEAFF.

The rearrangement uses TRBV20-1 and TRBJ1-4; TCRdb names TRBD1, which stays unverified in the absence of DNA. Per germline, CDR1 DFQATT and CDR2 SNEGSKA (reference sequence). This CDR3 comprises 18 residues. The CDR3 here is CSATSPGRVRPGGEKLFF.

This sequence joins TRBV5-1 and TRBJ1-2; the D gene TCRdb calls, TRBD1, cannot be checked with no DNA. CDR1 SGHRS and CDR2 YFSETQ come from the germline V gene. The CDR3 contains 13 residues. The CDR3 loop reads CASSLKQDGGYTF.

The V gene is TRBV5-1, the J gene TRBJ2-7. Germline V gives CDR1 SGHRS, CDR2 YFSETQ. CDR3 length equals 14 residues. The CDR3 loop reads CASSVAGSLHEQYF.

The CDR3 here is CASSSTSGGDTQYF. The rearrangement uses TRBV12-3 or TRBV12-4 and TRBJ2-3; TCRdb selects TRBD2, and the lack of DNA leaves this call unchecked. The CDR3 has 14 amino acids.

The chain links TRBV4-1 to TRBJ1-1; TCRdb lists TRBD1, though no DNA is available to test this call. The length of the CDR3 is 14 residues. From germline, CDR1 is MGHRA and CDR2 YSYEKL. The CDR3: CASRGVLKNTEAFF.

This chain uses TRBV18 with TRBJ2-7. Germline assignment: CDR1 KGHSH and CDR2 LQKENI. The CDR3 spans 14 residues. This CDR3 reads CASSRTGVAYEQYF.

This chain joins TRBV5-1 and TRBJ2-3; TCRdb's D gene call, TRBD2, goes unchecked for lack of DNA. CDR3 length: 14 amino acids. Germline assignment: CDR1 SGHRS and CDR2 YFSETQ. CDR3 protein: CASSLGQDWDTQYF.

The genes are TRBV12-3 or TRBV12-4 and TRBJ2-7. The CDR3 totals 12 residues. CDR3 amino acids: CASRDQAYEQYF.